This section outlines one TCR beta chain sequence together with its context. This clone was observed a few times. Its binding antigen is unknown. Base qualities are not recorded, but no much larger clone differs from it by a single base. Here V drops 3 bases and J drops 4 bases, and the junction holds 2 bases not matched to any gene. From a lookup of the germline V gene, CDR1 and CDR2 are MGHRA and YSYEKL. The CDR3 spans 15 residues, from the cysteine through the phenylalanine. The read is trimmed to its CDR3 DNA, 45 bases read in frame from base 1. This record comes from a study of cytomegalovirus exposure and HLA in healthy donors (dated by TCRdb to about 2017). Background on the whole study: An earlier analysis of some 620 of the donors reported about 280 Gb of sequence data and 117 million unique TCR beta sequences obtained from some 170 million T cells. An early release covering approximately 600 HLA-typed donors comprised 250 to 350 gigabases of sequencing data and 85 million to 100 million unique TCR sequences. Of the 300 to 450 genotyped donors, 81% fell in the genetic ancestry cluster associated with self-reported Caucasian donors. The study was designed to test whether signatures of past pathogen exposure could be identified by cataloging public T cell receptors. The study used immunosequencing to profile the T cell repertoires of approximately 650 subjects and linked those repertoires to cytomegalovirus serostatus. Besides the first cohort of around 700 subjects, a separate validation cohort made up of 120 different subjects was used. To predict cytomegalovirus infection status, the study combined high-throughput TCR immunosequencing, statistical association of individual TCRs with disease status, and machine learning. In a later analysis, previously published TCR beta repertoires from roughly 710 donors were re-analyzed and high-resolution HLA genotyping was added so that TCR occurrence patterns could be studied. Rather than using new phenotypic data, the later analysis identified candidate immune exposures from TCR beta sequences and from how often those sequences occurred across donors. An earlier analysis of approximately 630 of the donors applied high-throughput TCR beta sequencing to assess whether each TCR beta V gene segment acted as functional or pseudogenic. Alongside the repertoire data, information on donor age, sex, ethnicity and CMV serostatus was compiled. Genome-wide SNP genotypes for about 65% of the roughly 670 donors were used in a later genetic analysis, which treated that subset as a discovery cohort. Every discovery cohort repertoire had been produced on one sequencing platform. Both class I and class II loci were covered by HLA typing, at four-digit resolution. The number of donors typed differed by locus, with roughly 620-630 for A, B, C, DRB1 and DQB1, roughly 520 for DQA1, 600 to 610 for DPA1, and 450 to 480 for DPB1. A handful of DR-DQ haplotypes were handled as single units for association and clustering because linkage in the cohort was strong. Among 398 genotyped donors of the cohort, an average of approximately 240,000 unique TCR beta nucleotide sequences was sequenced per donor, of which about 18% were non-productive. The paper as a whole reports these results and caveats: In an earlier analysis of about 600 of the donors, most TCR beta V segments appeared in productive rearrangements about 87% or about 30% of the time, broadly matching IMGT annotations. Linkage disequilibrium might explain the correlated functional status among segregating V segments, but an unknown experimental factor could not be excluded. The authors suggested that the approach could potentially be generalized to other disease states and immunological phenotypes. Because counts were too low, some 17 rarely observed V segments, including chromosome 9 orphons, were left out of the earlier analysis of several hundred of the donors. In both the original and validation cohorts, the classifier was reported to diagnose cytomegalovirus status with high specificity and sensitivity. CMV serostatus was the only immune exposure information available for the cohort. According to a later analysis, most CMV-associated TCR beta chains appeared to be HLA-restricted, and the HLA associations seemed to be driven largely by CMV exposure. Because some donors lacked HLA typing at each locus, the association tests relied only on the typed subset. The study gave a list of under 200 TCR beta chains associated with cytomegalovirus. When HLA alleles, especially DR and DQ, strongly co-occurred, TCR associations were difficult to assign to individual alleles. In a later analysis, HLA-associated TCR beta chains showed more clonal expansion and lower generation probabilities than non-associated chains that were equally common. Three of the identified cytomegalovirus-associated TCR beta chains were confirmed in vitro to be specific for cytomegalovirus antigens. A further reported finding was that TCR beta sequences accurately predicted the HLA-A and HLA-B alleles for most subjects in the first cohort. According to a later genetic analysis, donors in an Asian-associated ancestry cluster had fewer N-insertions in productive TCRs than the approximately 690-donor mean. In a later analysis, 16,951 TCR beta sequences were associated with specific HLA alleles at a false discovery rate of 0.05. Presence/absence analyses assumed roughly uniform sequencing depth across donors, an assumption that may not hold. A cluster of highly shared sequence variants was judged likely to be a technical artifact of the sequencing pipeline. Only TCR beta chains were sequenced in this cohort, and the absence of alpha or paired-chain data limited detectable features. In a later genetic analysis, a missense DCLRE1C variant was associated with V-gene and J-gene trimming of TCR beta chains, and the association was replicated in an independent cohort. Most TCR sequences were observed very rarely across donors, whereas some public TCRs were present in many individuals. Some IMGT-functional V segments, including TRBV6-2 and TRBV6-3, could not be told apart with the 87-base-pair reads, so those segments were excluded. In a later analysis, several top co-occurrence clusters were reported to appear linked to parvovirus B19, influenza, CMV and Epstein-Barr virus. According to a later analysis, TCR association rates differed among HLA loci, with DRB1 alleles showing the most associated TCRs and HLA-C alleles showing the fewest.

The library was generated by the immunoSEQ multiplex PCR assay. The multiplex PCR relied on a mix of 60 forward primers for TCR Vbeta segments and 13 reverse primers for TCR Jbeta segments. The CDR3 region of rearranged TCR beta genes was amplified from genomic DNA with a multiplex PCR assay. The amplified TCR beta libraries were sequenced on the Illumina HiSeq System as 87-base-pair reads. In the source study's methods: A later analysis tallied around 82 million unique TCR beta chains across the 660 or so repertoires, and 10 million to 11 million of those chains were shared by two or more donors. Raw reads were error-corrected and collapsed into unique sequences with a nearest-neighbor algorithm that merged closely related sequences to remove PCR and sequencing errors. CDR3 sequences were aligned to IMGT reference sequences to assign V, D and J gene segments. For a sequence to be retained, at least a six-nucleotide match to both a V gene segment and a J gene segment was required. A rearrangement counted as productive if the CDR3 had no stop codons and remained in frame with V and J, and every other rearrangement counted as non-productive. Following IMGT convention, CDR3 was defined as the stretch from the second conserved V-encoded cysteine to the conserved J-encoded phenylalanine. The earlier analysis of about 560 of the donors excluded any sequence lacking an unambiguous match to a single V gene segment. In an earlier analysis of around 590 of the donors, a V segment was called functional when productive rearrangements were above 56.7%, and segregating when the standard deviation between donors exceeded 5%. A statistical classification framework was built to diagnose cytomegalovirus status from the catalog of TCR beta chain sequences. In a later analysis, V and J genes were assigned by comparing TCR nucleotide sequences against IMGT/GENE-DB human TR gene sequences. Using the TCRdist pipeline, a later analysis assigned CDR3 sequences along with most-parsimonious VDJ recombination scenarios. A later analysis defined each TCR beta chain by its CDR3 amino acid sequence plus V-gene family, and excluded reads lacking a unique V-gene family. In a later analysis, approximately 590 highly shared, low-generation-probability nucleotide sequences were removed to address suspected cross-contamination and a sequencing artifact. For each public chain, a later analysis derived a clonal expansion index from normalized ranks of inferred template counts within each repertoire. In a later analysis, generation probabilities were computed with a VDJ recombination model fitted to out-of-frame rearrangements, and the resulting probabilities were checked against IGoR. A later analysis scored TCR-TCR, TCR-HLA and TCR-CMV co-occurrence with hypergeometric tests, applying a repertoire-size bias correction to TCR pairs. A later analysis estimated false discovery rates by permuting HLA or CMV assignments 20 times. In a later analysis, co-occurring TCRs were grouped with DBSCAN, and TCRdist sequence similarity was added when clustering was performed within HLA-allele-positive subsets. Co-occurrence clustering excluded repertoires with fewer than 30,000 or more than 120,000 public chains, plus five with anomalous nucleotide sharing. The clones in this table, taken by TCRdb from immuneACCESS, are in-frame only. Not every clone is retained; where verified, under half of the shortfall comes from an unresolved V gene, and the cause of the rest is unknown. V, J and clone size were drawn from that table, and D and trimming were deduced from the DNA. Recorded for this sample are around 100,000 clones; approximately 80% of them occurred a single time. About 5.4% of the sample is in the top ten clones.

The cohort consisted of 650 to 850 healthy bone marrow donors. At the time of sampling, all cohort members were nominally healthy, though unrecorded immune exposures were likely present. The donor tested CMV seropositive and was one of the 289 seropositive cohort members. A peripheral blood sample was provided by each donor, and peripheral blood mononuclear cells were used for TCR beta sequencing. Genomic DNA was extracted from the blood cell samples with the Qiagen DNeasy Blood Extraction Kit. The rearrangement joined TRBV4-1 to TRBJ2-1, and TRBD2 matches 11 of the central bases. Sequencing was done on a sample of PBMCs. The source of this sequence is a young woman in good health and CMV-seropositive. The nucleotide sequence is TGCGCCAGCAGCCAGGGACTAGCGGCTTACAATGAGCAGTTCTTC. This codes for CASSQGLAAYNEQFF.